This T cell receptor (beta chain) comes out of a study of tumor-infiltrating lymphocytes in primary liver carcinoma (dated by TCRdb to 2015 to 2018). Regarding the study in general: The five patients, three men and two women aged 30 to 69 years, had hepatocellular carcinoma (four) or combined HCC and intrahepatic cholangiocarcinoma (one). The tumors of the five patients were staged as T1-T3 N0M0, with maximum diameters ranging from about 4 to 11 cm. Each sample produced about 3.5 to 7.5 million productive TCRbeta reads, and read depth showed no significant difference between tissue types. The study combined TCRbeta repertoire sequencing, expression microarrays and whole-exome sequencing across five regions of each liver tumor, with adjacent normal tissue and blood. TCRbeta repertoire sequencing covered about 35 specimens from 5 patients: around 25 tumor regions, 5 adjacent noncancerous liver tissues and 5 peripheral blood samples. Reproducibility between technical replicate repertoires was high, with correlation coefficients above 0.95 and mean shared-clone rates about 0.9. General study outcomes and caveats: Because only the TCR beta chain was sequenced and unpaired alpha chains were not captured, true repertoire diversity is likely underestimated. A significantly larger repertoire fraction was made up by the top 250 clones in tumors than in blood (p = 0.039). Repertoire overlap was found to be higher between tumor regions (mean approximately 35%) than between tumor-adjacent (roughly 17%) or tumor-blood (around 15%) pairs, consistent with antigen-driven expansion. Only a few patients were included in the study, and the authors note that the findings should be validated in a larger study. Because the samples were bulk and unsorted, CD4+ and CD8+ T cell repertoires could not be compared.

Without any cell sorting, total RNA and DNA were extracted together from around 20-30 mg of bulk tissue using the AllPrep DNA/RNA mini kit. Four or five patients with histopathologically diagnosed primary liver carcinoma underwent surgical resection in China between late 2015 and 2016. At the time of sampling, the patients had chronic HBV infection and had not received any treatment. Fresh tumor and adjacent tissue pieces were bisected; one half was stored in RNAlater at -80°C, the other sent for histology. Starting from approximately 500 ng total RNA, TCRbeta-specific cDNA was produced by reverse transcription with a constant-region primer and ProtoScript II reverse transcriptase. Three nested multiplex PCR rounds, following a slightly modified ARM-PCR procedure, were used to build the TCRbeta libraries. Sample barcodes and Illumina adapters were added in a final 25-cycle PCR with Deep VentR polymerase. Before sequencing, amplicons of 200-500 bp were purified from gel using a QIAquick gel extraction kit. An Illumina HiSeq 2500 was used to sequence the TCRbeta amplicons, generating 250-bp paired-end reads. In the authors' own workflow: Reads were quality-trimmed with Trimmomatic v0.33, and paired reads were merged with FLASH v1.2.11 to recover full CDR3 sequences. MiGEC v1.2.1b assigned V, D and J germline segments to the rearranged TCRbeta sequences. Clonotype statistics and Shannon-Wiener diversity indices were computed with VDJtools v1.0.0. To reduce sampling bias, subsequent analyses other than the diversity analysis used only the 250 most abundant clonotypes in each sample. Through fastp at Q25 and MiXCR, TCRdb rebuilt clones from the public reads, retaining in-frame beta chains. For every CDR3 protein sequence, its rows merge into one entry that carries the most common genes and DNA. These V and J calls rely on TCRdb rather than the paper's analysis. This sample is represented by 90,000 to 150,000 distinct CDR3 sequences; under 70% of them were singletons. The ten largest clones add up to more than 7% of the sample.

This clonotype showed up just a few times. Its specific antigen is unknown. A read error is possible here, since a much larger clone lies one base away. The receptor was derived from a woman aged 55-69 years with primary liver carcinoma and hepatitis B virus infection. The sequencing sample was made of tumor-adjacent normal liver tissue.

The CDR3 reads as follows: CVSSYSGLYEQYF. Here is the DNA: TGTGTCAGCAGTTACTCCGGTCTCTACGAGCAGTACTTC. The V gene is TRBV6-6 and the J gene is TRBJ2-7; the D gene lacks a confident call. CDR1 MNHNY and CDR2 SVGAGI were looked up in the germline V gene (reference sequence). Taken from cysteine to phenylalanine, the CDR3 has 13 residues. Of the read, only the CDR3 DNA is kept; its 39 bases are in frame from base 1.